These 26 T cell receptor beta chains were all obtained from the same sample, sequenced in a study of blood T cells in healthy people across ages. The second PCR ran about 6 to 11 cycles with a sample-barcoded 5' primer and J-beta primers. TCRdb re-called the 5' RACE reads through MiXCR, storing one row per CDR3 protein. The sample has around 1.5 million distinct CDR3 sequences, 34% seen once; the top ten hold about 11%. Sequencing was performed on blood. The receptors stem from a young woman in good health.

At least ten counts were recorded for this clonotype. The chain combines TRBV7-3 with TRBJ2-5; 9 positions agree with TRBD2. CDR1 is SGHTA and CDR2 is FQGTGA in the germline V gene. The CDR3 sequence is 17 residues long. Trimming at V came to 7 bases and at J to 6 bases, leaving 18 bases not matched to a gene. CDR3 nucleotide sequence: TGTGCCAGCACCATCACCGGGCTAGCGGGATATCGAAAGACCCAGTACTTC. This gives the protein CASTITGLAGYRKTQYF.

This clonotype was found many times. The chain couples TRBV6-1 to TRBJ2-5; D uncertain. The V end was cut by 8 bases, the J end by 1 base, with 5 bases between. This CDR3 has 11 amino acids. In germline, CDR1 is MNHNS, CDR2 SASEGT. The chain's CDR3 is CASGFQETQYF. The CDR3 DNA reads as TGTGCCAGCGGGTTCCAAGAGACCCAGTACTTC.

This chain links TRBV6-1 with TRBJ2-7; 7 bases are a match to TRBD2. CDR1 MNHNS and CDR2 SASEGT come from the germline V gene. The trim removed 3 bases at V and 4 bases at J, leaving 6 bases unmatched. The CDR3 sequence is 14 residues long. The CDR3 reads CASSDTGGGYEQYF. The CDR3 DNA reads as TGTGCCAGCAGTGACACAGGCGGGGGATACGAGCAGTACTTC.

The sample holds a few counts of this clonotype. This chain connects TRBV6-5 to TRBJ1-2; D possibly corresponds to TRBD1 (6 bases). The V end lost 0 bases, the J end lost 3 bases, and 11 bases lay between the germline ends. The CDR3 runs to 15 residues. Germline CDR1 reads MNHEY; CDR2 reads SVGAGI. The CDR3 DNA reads TGTGCCAGCAGTTACTCTACAGGGAACGACTATGGCTACACCTTC. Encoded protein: CASSYSTGNDYGYTF.

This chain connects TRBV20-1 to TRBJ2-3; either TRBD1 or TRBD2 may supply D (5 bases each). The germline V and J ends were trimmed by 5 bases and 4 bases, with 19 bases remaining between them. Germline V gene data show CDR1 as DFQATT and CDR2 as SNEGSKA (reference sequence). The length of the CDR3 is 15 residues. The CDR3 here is CSASTGPVLPDTQYF. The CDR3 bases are TGCAGTGCTTCTACGGGACCCGTCCTGCCAGATACGCAGTATTTT.

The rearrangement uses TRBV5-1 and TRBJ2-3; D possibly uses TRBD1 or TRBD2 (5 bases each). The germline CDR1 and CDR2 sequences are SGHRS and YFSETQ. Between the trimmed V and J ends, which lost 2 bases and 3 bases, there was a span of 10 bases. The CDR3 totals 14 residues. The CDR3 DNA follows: TGCGCCAGCAGCTTCGGGGCCCGGACAGATACGCAGTATTTT. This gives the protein CASSFGARTDTQYF.

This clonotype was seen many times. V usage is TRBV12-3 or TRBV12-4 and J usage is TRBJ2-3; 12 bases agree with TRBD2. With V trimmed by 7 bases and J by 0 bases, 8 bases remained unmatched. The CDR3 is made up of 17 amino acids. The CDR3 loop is CASTETSGGTSTDTQYF. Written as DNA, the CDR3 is TGTGCCAGCACCGAGACTAGCGGGGGTACTAGCACAGATACGCAGTATTTT.

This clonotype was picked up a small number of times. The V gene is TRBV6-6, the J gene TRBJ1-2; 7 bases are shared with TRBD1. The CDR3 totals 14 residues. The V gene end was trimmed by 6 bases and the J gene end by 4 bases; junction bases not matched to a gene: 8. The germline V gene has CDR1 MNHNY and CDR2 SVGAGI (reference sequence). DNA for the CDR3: TGTGCCAGCAGGGGGGACGCAGGGGGCTATGGCTACACCTTC. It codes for CASRGDAGGYGYTF.

The CDR3 coding sequence is TGTGCCAGCAGGGGACAAGGAGGGGCCCATGAGCAGTACTTC. It is translated as CASRGQGGAHEQYF. This chain joins TRBV2 and TRBJ2-7; D could derive from TRBD1 or TRBD2 (6 bases each). Deletions cut 6 bases from V and 7 bases from J, with 19 bases between. The CDR3 runs to 14 residues. The V gene's germline CDR1 is SNHLY and CDR2 FYNNEI.

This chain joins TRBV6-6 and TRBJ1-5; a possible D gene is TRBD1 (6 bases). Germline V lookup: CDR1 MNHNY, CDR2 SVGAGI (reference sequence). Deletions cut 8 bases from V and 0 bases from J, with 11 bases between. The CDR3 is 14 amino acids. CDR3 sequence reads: CASDTGYSNQPQHF. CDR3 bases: TGTGCCAGCGATACAGGGTATAGCAATCAGCCCCAGCATTTT.

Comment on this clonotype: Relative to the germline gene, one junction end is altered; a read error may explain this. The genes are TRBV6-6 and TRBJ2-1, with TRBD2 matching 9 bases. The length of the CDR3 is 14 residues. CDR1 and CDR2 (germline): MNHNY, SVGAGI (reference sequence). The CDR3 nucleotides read TGTGCCAGCAGAGATGTAGCGGGAGTGGTTGAGCGGTTCTTC. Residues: CASRDVAGVVERFF.

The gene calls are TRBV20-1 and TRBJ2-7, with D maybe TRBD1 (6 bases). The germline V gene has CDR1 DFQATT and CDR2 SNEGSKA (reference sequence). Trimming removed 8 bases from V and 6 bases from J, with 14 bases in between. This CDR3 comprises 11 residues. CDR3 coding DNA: TGCAGTCTCTCCAGGGGTCTCGAGCAGTACTTC. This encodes CSLSRGLEQYF.

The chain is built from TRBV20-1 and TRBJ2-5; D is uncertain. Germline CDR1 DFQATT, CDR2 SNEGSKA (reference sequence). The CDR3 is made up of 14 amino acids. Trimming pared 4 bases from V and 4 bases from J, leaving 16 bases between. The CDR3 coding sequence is TGCAGTGCTATTTATCCTACCCTGTCAGAGACCCAGTACTTC. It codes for CSAIYPTLSETQYF.

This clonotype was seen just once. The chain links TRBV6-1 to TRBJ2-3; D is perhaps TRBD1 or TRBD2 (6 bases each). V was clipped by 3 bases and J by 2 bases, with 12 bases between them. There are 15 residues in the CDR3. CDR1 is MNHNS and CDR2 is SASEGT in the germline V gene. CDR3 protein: CASSDRGDPTDTQYF. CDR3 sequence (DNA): TGTGCCAGCAGTGATAGGGGGGACCCCACAGATACGCAGTATTTT.

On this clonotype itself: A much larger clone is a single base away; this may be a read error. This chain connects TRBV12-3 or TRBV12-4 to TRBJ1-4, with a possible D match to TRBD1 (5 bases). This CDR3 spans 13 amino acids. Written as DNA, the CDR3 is TGTGCCGTCGAGAGTGAGTCGGGGGAAAAACGGTTTTTT. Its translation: CAVESESGEKRFF.

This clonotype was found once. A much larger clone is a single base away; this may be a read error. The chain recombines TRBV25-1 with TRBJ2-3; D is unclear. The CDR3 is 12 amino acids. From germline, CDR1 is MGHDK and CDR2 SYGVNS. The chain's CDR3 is CVSSDPGGTQYF. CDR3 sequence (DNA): TGTGTCAGCAGTGATCCGGGTGGTACGCAGTATTTT.

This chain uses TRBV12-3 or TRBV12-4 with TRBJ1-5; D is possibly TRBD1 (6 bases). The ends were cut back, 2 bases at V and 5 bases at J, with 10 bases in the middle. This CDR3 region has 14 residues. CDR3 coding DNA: TGTGCCAGCAGTTTAAACAGGGCGGATCAGCCCCAGCATTTT. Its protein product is CASSLNRADQPQHF.

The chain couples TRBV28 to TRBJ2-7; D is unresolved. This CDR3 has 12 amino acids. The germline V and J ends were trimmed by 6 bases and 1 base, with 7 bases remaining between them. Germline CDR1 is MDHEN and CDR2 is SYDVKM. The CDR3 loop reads CASREVSYEQYF. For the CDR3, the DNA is TGTGCCAGCAGAGAGGTTTCCTACGAGCAGTACTTC.

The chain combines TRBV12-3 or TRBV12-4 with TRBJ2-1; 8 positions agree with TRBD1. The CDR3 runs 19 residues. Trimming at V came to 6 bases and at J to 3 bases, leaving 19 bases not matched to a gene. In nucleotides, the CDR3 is TGTGCCAGCAGCCCACGCGGGACAGGTACGAGGTATAGCTACAATGAGCAGTTCTTC. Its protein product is CASSPRGTGTRYSYNEQFF.

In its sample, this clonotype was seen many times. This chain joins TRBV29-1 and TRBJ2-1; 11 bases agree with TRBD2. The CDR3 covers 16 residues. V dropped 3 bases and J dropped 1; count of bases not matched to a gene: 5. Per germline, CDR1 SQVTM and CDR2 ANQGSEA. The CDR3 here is CSVEGGTSGSYNEQFF. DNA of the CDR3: TGCAGCGTTGAGGGCGGGACTAGCGGTTCCTACAATGAGCAGTTCTTC.

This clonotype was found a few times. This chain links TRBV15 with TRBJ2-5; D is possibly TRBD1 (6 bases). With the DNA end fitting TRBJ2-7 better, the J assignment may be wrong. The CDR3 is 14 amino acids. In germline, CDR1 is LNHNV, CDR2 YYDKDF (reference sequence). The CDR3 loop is CATTPGQTSYEQYF. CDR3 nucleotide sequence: TGTGCCACCACCCCGGGACAAACATCCTACGAGCAGTACTTC.

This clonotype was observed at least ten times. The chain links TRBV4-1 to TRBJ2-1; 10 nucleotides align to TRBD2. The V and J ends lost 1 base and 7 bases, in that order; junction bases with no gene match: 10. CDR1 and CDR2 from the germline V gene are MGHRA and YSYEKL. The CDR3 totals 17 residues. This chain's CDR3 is CASSQGRASGSSNEQFF. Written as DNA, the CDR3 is TGCGCCAGCAGCCAAGGGCGGGCTAGCGGGAGTAGTAATGAGCAGTTCTTC.

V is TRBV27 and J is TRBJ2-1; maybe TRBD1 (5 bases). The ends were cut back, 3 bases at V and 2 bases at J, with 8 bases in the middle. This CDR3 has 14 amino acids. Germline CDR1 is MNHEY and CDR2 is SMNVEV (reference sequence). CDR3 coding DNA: TGTGCCAGCAGTTTGGGGCGGCCCTACAATGAGCAGTTCTTC. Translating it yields CASSLGRPYNEQFF.

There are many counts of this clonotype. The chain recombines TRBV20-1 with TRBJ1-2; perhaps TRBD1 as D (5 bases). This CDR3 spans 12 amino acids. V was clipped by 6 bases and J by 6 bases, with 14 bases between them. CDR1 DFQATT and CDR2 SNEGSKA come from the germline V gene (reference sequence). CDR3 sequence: CSADFFRDGYTF. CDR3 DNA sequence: TGCAGTGCGGACTTCTTCAGGGATGGCTACACCTTC.

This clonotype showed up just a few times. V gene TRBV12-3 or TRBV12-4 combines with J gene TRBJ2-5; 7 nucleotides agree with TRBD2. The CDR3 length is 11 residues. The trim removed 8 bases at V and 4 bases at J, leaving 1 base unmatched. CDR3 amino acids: CASGEGETQYF. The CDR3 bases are TGTGCCAGCGGGGAGGGAGAGACCCAGTACTTC.

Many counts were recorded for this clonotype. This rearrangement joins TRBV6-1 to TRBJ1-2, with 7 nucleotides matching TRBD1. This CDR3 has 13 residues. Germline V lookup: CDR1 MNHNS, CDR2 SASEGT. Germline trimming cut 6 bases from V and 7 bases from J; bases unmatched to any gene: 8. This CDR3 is CASSRQGFGGYTF. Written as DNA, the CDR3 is TGTGCCAGCAGCCGACAGGGCTTTGGTGGCTACACCTTC.